These 20 T cell receptor beta chains originate from one sample sequenced in a study of cytomegalovirus exposure and HLA in healthy donors (dated by TCRdb to about 2017). Libraries were prepared through the immunoSEQ multiplex PCR assay. A mixture of 60 forward primers for TCR Vbeta segments and 13 reverse primers for TCR Jbeta segments was used in the multiplex PCR. TCRdb stores this immuneACCESS table with in-frame sequences only. Part of the clones is absent; in the studies checked, under half of the shortfall reflects unresolved V genes, and no reason is known for the rest. Present in this sample are fewer than 150,000 clones, 82% of which were seen just once. The leading ten clones occupy roughly 2.5% of the sample. Sequencing was carried out using PBMCs. The source of these receptors is a woman aged 18 to 35 in good health and CMV-seronegative.

The chain is built from TRBV19 and TRBJ1-3; D is unclear. CDR1 LNHDA and CDR2 SQIVND come from the germline V gene (reference sequence). This CDR3 comprises 11 residues. V was clipped by 8 bases and J by 2 bases, with 4 bases between them. The CDR3 bases are TGTGCCAGTCACACTGGAAACACCATATATTTT. It yields the protein CASHTGNTIYF.

This clone was seen just once. The final CDR3 position lacks the conserved phenylalanine or tryptophan, pointing to a likely read error. The genes are TRBV6-6 and TRBJ2-7; the match to TRBD1 covers 7 bases. Germline V CDR1 and CDR2: MNHNY, SVGAGI (reference sequence). The CDR3 has 12 residues. V shed 6 bases, J shed 3 bases, and the junction held 2 bases outside the gene matches. In nucleotides, the CDR3 is TGTGCCAGCAGCCCAGGGGGCTACGAGCAGTACCTC. Translated, it gives CASSPGGYEQYL.

The chain couples TRBV19 to TRBJ1-1; D perhaps matches TRBD1 (6 bases). The ends were cut back, 3 bases at V and 7 bases at J, with 15 bases in the middle. The CDR3 runs to 14 residues. Germline lookup yields CDR1 LNHDA and CDR2 SQIVND (reference sequence). This chain's CDR3 is CASSIRKGDIEAFF. The CDR3 coding sequence is TGTGCCAGTAGTATCAGGAAGGGGGACATTGAAGCTTTCTTT.

The CDR3 reads CASSERGEAFF. The DNA for the CDR3 is TGTGCCAGCAGTGAAAGGGGGGAAGCTTTCTTT. This chain connects TRBV6-1 to TRBJ1-1, with D possibly matching TRBD1 (6 bases). V was trimmed by 2 bases and J by 8 bases, leaving 6 bases between them. In germline, CDR1 is MNHNS, CDR2 SASEGT. This CDR3 has 11 amino acids.

On this clone itself: At the DNA level, this CDR3 is encoded by other sequences in the same sample as well. The V call is TRBV7-2, the J call TRBJ2-7, with D perhaps matching TRBD2 (5 bases). The ends were cut back, 3 bases at V and 2 bases at J, with 8 bases in the middle. CDR1 is SGHTA and CDR2 is FQGNSA in the germline V gene. The CDR3 is 13 residues long. The CDR3 sequence: CASSFGLTYEQYV. The CDR3, as DNA: TGTGCCAGCAGCTTTGGACTGACCTACGAGCAGTACGTC.

The genes are TRBV5-6 and TRBJ1-2, with 7 bases that match TRBD1. Germline trimming cut 3 bases from V and 5 bases from J; bases unmatched to any gene: 22. Per germline, CDR1 SGHDT and CDR2 YYEEEE. This CDR3 region has 19 residues. DNA for the CDR3: TGTGCCAGCAGCTCGGGGACAGTACACCGACTGAGATCATTATATGGCTACACCTTC. This translates into CASSSGTVHRLRSLYGYTF.

This clone was detected only once. The chain has TRBV5-8 and TRBJ1-3; D call uncertain. Germline V gene data show CDR1 as SGHTS and CDR2 as YDEGEE. The CDR3 contains 16 residues. The V and J ends lost 3 bases and 0 bases respectively, with 13 bases between them. The CDR3 spells CASSSMYSSSGNTIYF. The CDR3 DNA reads TGTGCCAGCAGCTCAATGTACAGTAGCTCTGGAAACACCATATATTTT.

The chain links TRBV29-1 to TRBJ2-1, with 9 bases that match TRBD2. This CDR3 is built from 15 residues. CDR1 SQVTM and CDR2 ANQGSEA come from the germline V gene. After removal of 0 bases from V and 8 bases from J, the junction contained 8 bases not matched to a gene. This CDR3 is CSVEDKAGGPDEQFF. As DNA, the CDR3 is TGCAGCGTTGAAGATAAGGCGGGAGGGCCCGATGAGCAGTTCTTC.

J is TRBJ2-2 and V is TRBV6-1; 7 positions agree with TRBD1. The germline V gene encodes CDR1 MNHNS and CDR2 SASEGT. V trimming: 7 bases; J trimming: 1 base; junction bases outside the gene matches: 6. The CDR3 covers 15 residues. DNA of the CDR3: TGTGCCAGCACCTCAGGGGGTGTGAACACCGGGGAGCTGTTTTTT. Translation gives CASTSGGVNTGELFF.

The chain is built from TRBV19 and TRBJ2-2; perhaps TRBD1 as D (5 bases). With 1 base removed from V and 4 bases from J, the gap between germline ends came to 10 bases. The CDR3 has 15 residues. Germline V CDR1 and CDR2: LNHDA, SQIVND (reference sequence). The CDR3 nucleotides read TGTGCCAGTAGTATAGCGACAGCTCCCACCGGGGAGCTGTTTTTT. Amino acid sequence: CASSIATAPTGELFF.

The J gene is TRBJ2-1, the V gene TRBV29-1; D may be TRBD1 (8 bases). V was pared by 6 bases and J by 5 bases, with 38 bases between. The CDR3 has 21 residues. Germline lookup yields CDR1 SQVTM and CDR2 ANQGSEA. CDR3: CSVAGRSGAGGAEGPNNEQFF. CDR3 in DNA: TGCAGCGTAGCAGGAAGGAGCGGGGCAGGGGGCGCAGAAGGGCCCAACAATGAGCAGTTCTTC.

This clone was seen more than once but under ten times. This rearrangement joins TRBV6-1 to TRBJ2-3, with 7 bases lining up with TRBD1. V trimming: 7 bases; J trimming: 6 bases; junction bases outside the gene matches: 10. This CDR3 has 14 amino acids. Germline values: CDR1 MNHNS, CDR2 SASEGT. This CDR3 reads CASMSEQGVDTQYF. The DNA for the CDR3 is TGTGCCAGCATGTCGGAGCAGGGGGTCGATACGCAGTATTTT.

The chain is built from TRBV7-2 and TRBJ2-5, with D possibly matching TRBD2 (6 bases). Looked up from germline, CDR1 is SGHTA and CDR2 is FQGNSA. The V end lost 1 base, the J end lost 5 bases, and 14 bases lay between the germline ends. The CDR3 extends over 15 amino acids. CDR3 sequence reads: CASSLDLDGGETQYF. As DNA, the CDR3 is TGTGCCAGCAGCTTAGATTTGGACGGGGGTGAGACCCAGTACTTC. Filled out from reference TRBV7-2 and TRBJ2-5, the complete variable domain reads GAGVSQSPSNKVTEKGKDVELRCDPISGHTALYWYRQSLGQGLEFLIYFQGNSAPDKSGLPSDRFSAERTGGSVSTLTIQRTQQEDSAVYLCASSLDLDGGETQYFGPGTRLLVL.

The chain is built from TRBV5-1 and TRBJ1-1, with D hard to call. The germline V and J ends were trimmed by 0 bases and 2 bases, with 17 bases remaining between them. The CDR3 loop spans 17 amino acids. Looked up from germline, CDR1 is SGHRS and CDR2 is YFSETQ. CDR3 region: CASSLAYRVPSNTEAFF. CDR3 in DNA: TGCGCCAGCAGCTTGGCGTATCGCGTGCCCTCCAACACTGAAGCTTTCTTT.

The chain employs TRBV6-1 and TRBJ2-2, with 7 bases matching TRBD2. Per germline, CDR1 MNHNS and CDR2 SASEGT. V gave up 8 bases and J gave up 5 bases; unmatched junction bases: 11. This CDR3 is built from 15 residues. The chain's CDR3 is CASRETGGRTGELFF. In nucleotides, the CDR3 is TGTGCCAGCCGGGAGACGGGGGGAAGAACCGGGGAGCTGTTTTTT.

This chain uses TRBV25-1 with TRBJ2-1, with D unresolved. The CDR3 is made up of 13 amino acids. V shed 6 bases and J shed 6 bases, with 12 bases lying between them. The germline V gene encodes CDR1 MGHDK and CDR2 SYGVNS. The CDR3 sequence: CASSRVRVNEQFF. In nucleotides, the CDR3 is TGTGCCAGCAGCCGGGTTCGAGTCAATGAGCAGTTCTTC. The whole variable domain, filled in from reference TRBV25-1 and TRBJ2-1, reads EADIYQTPRYLVIGTGKKITLECSQTMGHDKMYWYQQDPGMELHLIHYSYGVNSTEKGDLSSESTVSRIRTEHFPLTLESARPSHTSQYLCASSRVRVNEQFFGPGTRLTVL.

Within the sample, this clone is medium-sized. One end of the junction is discordant with germline, which a read error may explain. The chain employs TRBV4-1 and TRBJ1-1; D is unclear. The CDR3 has 10 residues. Looked up from germline, CDR1 is MGHRA and CDR2 is YSYEKL. The CDR3 DNA reads TGCGCCAGCAGCCGATCCACAGTGGTTTTT. As protein: CASSRSTVVF.

This clone has only a few counts. V usage is TRBV6-5 and J usage is TRBJ2-1; a possible D gene is TRBD2 (6 bases). V lost 3 bases, J lost 6 bases, and 9 bases lay in between. This CDR3 comprises 13 residues. Germline V lookup: CDR1 MNHEY, CDR2 SVGAGI. The CDR3 sequence is CASSYRGSNEQFF. The CDR3, as DNA: TGTGCCAGCAGTTATCGGGGGAGCAATGAGCAGTTCTTC.

This sequence joins TRBV27 and TRBJ1-5; a weak D match, TRBD1 (5 bases). Germline loops: CDR1 MNHEY, CDR2 SMNVEV (reference sequence). The CDR3 extends over 16 amino acids. Trimming took off 1 base at V and 1 base at J, with 11 bases between the two ends. CDR3 nucleotide sequence: TGTGCCAGCAGTTTATTTCCAGGGATGAGCAATCAGCCCCAGCATTTT. Translating it yields CASSLFPGMSNQPQHF.

This chain links TRBV5-1 with TRBJ2-1; the match to TRBD2 covers 14 bases. The CDR3 has 15 residues. Germline V gene sequence: CDR1 SGHRS, CDR2 YFSETQ. V lost 6 bases to trimming and J lost 6 bases; unmatched junction nucleotides: 5. CDR3 in amino acids: CASTEGTSGGNEQFF. The DNA for the CDR3 is TGCGCCAGCACCGAGGGGACTAGCGGGGGCAATGAGCAGTTCTTC.